These 30 T cell receptor beta chains were sequenced from one sample in a study of T cells in Graves' hyperthyroidism and ophthalmopathy. Amplification of TCR beta CDR3 regions was performed using RNA transcripts as template. HTBI primers drove first-round RT-PCR of the TCR CDR3. Via MiXCR, TCRdb re-called the multiplex PCR reads, giving one row per CDR3 protein. The sample holds over 250,000 distinct CDR3 sequences, about 20% seen once. Sequences were obtained from blood. The origin of the receptors is a man between 25 and 39 years old with Graves' ophthalmopathy.

CDR3 sequence reads: CASSPPVGYTDTQYF. The CDR3 nucleotides are TGTGCCAGCTCACCTCCCGTGGGCTACACAGATACGCAGTATTTT. The J gene is TRBJ2-3, the V gene TRBV18; D call uncertain. The CDR3 sequence is 15 residues long. With 3 bases removed from V and 2 bases from J, the gap between germline ends came to 12 bases. Germline values: CDR1 KGHSH, CDR2 LQKENI.

The chain links TRBV12-3 or TRBV12-4 to TRBJ2-1, with 10 nucleotides matching TRBD2. J was trimmed by 2 bases and V by 6 bases; bases with no gene match: 4. The length of the CDR3 is 15 residues. CDR3 bases: TGTGCCAGCAGCCAGGGACTAGCGCCCTACAATGAGCAGTTCTTC. This gives the protein CASSQGLAPYNEQFF.

This clonotype was observed a handful of times. This chain links TRBV6-1 with TRBJ2-7; TRBD2 matches at 9 bases. CDR3 size: 16 residues. The V and J ends lost 6 bases and 4 bases, in that order; junction bases with no gene match: 13. CDR1 and CDR2 from the germline V gene are MNHNS and SASEGT. The CDR3 coding sequence is TGTGCCAGCAGCAGGGGAGGAACTAGCGGGTTTTACGAGCAGTACTTC. It codes for CASSRGGTSGFYEQYF.

The rearrangement uses TRBV30 and TRBJ1-5, with TRBD1 as a possible D gene (6 bases). The V and J ends lost 4 bases and 0 bases respectively, with 16 bases between them. CDR1 GTSNPN and CDR2 SVGIG come from the germline V gene (reference sequence). The CDR3 is 16 amino acids. The CDR3 bases are TGTGCCTGGACCCCCGGGGACATCGATAGCAATCAGCCCCAGCATTTT. It yields the protein CAWTPGDIDSNQPQHF.

Many counts were recorded for this clonotype. The rearrangement uses TRBV27 and TRBJ2-5; D may correspond to TRBD1 or TRBD2 (5 bases each). V lost 6 bases to trimming and J lost 2 bases, with 16 bases between them. The germline CDR1 and CDR2 sequences are MNHEY and SMNVEV (reference sequence). The length of the CDR3 is 15 residues. For the CDR3, the DNA is TGTGCCAGCAGACCCTCGGGACGAGGTCAAGAGACCCAGTACTTC. It yields the protein CASRPSGRGQETQYF.

For this clonotype: Mismatch with germline at one junction end may stem from a read error. This chain links TRBV29-1 with TRBJ2-1; unclear D gene. This CDR3 has 10 residues. Germline loops: CDR1 SQVTM, CDR2 ANQGSEA. CDR3 protein: CSGVHNKQFF. The CDR3 nucleotides read TGCAGCGGGGTCCACAATAAGCAGTTCTTC.

This clonotype showed up just a few times. The chain links TRBV12-3 or TRBV12-4 to TRBJ1-1; no firm D call. V was pared by 3 bases and J by 1 base, with 15 bases between. The CDR3 has 16 amino acids. Written as DNA, the CDR3 is TGTGCCAGCAGTTTGGCGAGGGTACTCCAGAACACTGAAGCTTTCTTT. This gives the protein CASSLARVLQNTEAFF.

V usage is TRBV19 and J usage is TRBJ2-2, with 10 nucleotides matching TRBD2. Germline assignment: CDR1 LNHDA and CDR2 SQIVND (reference sequence). With 7 bases clipped from V and 0 bases from J, the junction kept 11 bases outside the gene matches. This CDR3 contains 18 residues. In nucleotides, the CDR3 is TGTGCCAGTACCCACGGGCTAGCGGGAGTGGCGAACACCGGGGAGCTGTTTTTT. It translates to CASTHGLAGVANTGELFF.

This clonotype was seen repeatedly, ten times or more. This rearrangement joins TRBV20-1 to TRBJ1-4, with a weak D call TRBD1 (5 bases). V was shortened by 4 bases and J by 7 bases, with 13 bases between the two germline ends. The CDR3 spans 13 residues. CDR1 is DFQATT and CDR2 is SNEGSKA in the germline V gene (reference sequence). The DNA of the CDR3 is TGCAGTGCTATGCCCAGGGTTTTTGAAAAACTGTTTTTT. Amino acids: CSAMPRVFEKLFF.

This chain joins TRBV2 and TRBJ1-1, with 7 bases fitting TRBD1. This CDR3 comprises 17 residues. The V gene end was trimmed by 5 bases and the J gene end by 0 bases; junction bases not matched to a gene: 12. Germline CDR1 SNHLY, CDR2 FYNNEI. The CDR3 DNA reads as TGTGCCAGCAGTTCATACCCGGGACAGCCGATGAACACTGAAGCTTTCTTT. It encodes CASSSYPGQPMNTEAFF.

This clonotype was seen a handful of times. The gene calls are TRBV24-1 and TRBJ2-5; D unclear. V was cut by 6 bases and J by 5 bases, with 18 bases left in between. CDR1 is KGHDR and CDR2 is SFDVKD in the germline V gene. The CDR3 runs to 15 residues. The CDR3 sequence is CATSPTKTPVETQYF. In DNA, the CDR3 is TGTGCCACCAGTCCAACTAAGACACCGGTGGAGACCCAGTACTTC.

This clonotype showed up just a few times. J is TRBJ2-7 and V is TRBV28, with TRBD2 matching over 10 bases. The CDR3 has 15 amino acids. After removal of 6 bases from V and 4 bases from J, the junction contained 9 bases not matched to a gene. Germline CDR1 reads MDHEN; CDR2 reads SYDVKM. CDR3 residues: CASRPSSGSNYEQYF. The DNA for the CDR3 is TGTGCCAGCAGGCCATCTAGCGGGAGCAATTACGAGCAGTACTTC.

This clonotype has ten or more counts. The genes are TRBV20-1 and TRBJ2-3; 9 positions match TRBD2. CDR3 size: 14 residues. The junction had 13 bases not matched to a gene; V was cut back by 5 bases and J by 10 bases. Germline CDR1 and CDR2: DFQATT and SNEGSKA (reference sequence). This chain's CDR3 is CSALRREGLSAQYF. As DNA, the CDR3 is TGCAGTGCTCTGAGGCGGGAGGGCCTCTCCGCGCAGTATTTT.

The table lists this clonotype with many counts. This rearrangement joins TRBV20-1 to TRBJ2-3; no firm D call. Germline V lookup: CDR1 DFQATT, CDR2 SNEGSKA (reference sequence). V lost 2 bases and J lost 5, with 23 bases in between. This CDR3 has 17 residues. Here the CDR3 reads CSARLRSGLSFGDTQYF. CDR3 bases: TGCAGTGCTAGATTGCGGAGTGGATTGTCCTTCGGAGATACGCAGTATTTT.

The chain employs TRBV12-3 or TRBV12-4 and TRBJ1-2; TRBD1 might be the D (6 bases). This CDR3 spans 13 amino acids. V lost 1 base, J lost 7 bases, and 10 bases lay in between. CDR3 region: CASSLDRAGGYTF. CDR3 nucleotides: TGTGCCAGCAGTTTAGACAGGGCGGGTGGCTACACCTTC.

This chain links TRBV2 with TRBJ2-7; 11 nucleotides line up with TRBD1. Germline trimming cut 6 bases from V and 3 bases from J; bases unmatched to any gene: 7. Germline loops: CDR1 SNHLY, CDR2 FYNNEI. The CDR3 covers 15 residues. The CDR3 loop reads CASRKAGTGGYEQYF. The CDR3 region has the DNA TGTGCCAGCAGAAAAGCCGGGACAGGGGGCTACGAGCAGTACTTC.

This clonotype has just a few counts. The rearrangement links TRBV27 to TRBJ2-5, with TRBD1 as a possible D gene (6 bases). The V gene's germline CDR1 is MNHEY and CDR2 SMNVEV (reference sequence). The CDR3 runs to 14 residues. Trimming took off 2 bases at V and 2 bases at J, with 9 bases between the two ends. This CDR3 reads CASSLGTPQETQYF. CDR3 bases: TGTGCCAGCAGTTTAGGGACACCACAAGAGACCCAGTACTTC.

The rearrangement uses TRBV28 and TRBJ1-3; D may be TRBD1 (5 bases). Looked up from germline, CDR1 is MDHEN and CDR2 is SYDVKM. The CDR3 loop spans 15 amino acids. V dropped 7 bases and J dropped 1 base, with 14 bases sitting between them. CDR3 in amino acids: CASTSGGLSGNTIYF. CDR3 DNA sequence: TGTGCCAGCACCTCTGGGGGTCTATCTGGAAACACCATATATTTT.

This clonotype occurred once. This chain connects TRBV6-1 to TRBJ1-1; the D is unclear. Germline V gene sequence: CDR1 MNHNS, CDR2 SASEGT. This CDR3 is 13 amino acids long. Trimming left V 10 bases short and J 5 bases short, with 17 bases between. CDR3 sequence reads: CANRGLEGTEAFF. The CDR3 DNA is TGTGCCAACAGAGGACTTGAGGGTACTGAAGCTTTCTTT.

This clonotype was seen more than once but under ten times. This chain joins TRBV11-2 and TRBJ2-3, with a weak D call TRBD2 (6 bases). The CDR3 is made up of 17 amino acids. V shed 5 bases and J shed 0 bases, with 18 bases lying between them. Looked up from germline, CDR1 is SGHAT and CDR2 is FQNNGV. CDR3 loop: CASSVTLGGTSTDTQYF. The CDR3 DNA follows: TGTGCCAGCAGCGTTACTTTAGGCGGGACTAGCACAGATACGCAGTATTTT.

The sample holds a few counts of this clonotype. The chain has TRBV27 and TRBJ1-5; D unresolved. Trimming removed 3 bases from V and 2 bases from J, with 8 bases in between. CDR1 MNHEY and CDR2 SMNVEV come from the germline V gene (reference sequence). This CDR3 contains 14 residues. CDR3 sequence: CASSFRVGNQPQHF. The DNA for the CDR3 is TGTGCCAGCAGTTTCCGTGTTGGCAATCAGCCCCAGCATTTT.

This chain links TRBV28 with TRBJ2-3; 12 bases agree with TRBD1. Germline loops: CDR1 MDHEN, CDR2 SYDVKM. The CDR3 covers 17 residues. The ends lost 5 bases at V and 4 bases at J; junction bases unmatched: 10. The CDR3 region is CASSAPGTGGRADTQYF. DNA for the CDR3: TGTGCCAGCAGTGCACCCGGGACAGGGGGCAGGGCAGATACGCAGTATTTT.

V and J are TRBV29-1 and TRBJ1-2; 7 positions match TRBD1. Unmatched junction bases numbered 12, after V lost 7 bases and J lost 4 bases. The CDR3 runs to 14 residues. Germline values: CDR1 SQVTM, CDR2 ANQGSEA. Here the CDR3 reads CSADQRGTAYGYTF. CDR3 nucleotides: TGCAGCGCCGATCAAAGGGGGACAGCCTATGGCTACACCTTC.

This chain links TRBV6-1 with TRBJ1-2; TRBD1 is a possible D gene (5 bases). Trimming removed 2 bases at V and 8 bases at J, with 12 bases between. This CDR3 is 13 amino acids long. CDR1 is MNHNS and CDR2 is SASEGT in the germline V gene. CDR3 protein: CASSELEGHGYTF. The CDR3 bases are TGTGCCAGCAGTGAACTTGAGGGGCACGGCTACACCTTC.

This clonotype was picked up one time. The J gene is TRBJ2-2, the V gene TRBV5-4; D unresolved. The CDR3 has 16 amino acids. Per germline, CDR1 SGHNT and CDR2 YYREEE (reference sequence). V gave up 0 bases and J gave up 1 base, with 10 bases separating them. CDR3 sequence reads: CASSLAMDLNTGELFF. CDR3 sequence (DNA): TGTGCCAGCAGCTTGGCCATGGACCTGAACACCGGGGAGCTGTTTTTT.

About this clonotype itself: A much more abundant neighbour one base away suggests this may be a read error. The chain links TRBV2 to TRBJ2-2, with D hard to call. This CDR3 has 15 residues. V lost 4 bases, J lost 1 base, and 10 bases lay in between. The V gene's germline CDR1 is SNHLY and CDR2 FYNNEI. The CDR3 region is CASSVRAENTGELFF. CDR3 DNA sequence: TGTGCCAGCAGTGTTAGGGCAGAGAACACCGGGGAGCTGTTTTTT.

This clonotype was detected many times. V is TRBV5-1 and J is TRBJ1-5; 8 bases agree with TRBD1. This CDR3 has 15 residues. Germline CDR1 and CDR2: SGHRS and YFSETQ. V lost 4 bases and J lost 4; bases outside the gene matches: 7. In DNA form, the CDR3 reads TGCGCCAGCAGCGGGAGGACAGGGAGTAATCAGCCCCAGCATTTT. Translating it yields CASSGRTGSNQPQHF.

The chain combines TRBV19 with TRBJ1-5; 8 bases map to TRBD1. This CDR3 is built from 16 residues. J lost 2 bases, V lost 6 bases, and 9 bases had no gene match. The V gene's germline CDR1 is LNHDA and CDR2 SQIVND (reference sequence). The CDR3 here is CASRPGTGRGNQPQHF. The CDR3 bases are TGTGCCAGTAGGCCCGGGACAGGTCGGGGCAATCAGCCCCAGCATTTT.

The genes are TRBV18 and TRBJ1-1; D may be TRBD1 (6 bases). There are 13 residues in the CDR3. Germline V gene sequence: CDR1 KGHSH, CDR2 LQKENI. The V end was cut by 2 bases, the J end by 6 bases, with 10 bases between. CDR3 in amino acids: CASSPYGQPEAFF. CDR3 DNA sequence: TGTGCCAGCTCACCATACGGACAGCCTGAAGCTTTCTTT.

The V call is TRBV5-6, the J call TRBJ2-1; possible D gene TRBD1, 5 bases. Trimming stripped 0 bases from V and 6 bases from J, with 22 bases between. The germline CDR1 and CDR2 sequences are SGHDT and YYEEEE. The CDR3 spans 18 residues. The CDR3 sequence is CASSLGFRGRASSNEQFF. DNA of the CDR3: TGTGCCAGCAGCTTGGGCTTTAGGGGAAGGGCCTCCAGCAATGAGCAGTTCTTC.